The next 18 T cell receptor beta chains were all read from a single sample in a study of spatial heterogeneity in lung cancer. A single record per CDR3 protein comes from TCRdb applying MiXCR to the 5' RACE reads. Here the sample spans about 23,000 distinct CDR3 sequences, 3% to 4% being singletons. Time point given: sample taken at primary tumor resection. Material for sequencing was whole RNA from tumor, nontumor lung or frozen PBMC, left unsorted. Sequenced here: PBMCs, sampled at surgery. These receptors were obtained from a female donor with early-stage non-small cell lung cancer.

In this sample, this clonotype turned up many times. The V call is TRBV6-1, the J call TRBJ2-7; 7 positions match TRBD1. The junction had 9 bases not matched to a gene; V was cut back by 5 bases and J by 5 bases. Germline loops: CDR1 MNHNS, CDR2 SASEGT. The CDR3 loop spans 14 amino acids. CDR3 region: CASSYAGGRNEQYF. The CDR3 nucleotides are TGTGCCAGCAGTTATGCAGGGGGTCGAAACGAGCAGTACTTC.

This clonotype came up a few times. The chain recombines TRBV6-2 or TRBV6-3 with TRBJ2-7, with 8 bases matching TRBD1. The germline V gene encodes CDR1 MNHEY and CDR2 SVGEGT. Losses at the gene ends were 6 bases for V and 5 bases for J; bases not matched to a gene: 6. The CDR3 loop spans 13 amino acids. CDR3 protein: CASRRTGFDEQYF. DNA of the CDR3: TGTGCCAGCAGACGGACAGGGTTCGACGAGCAGTACTTC.

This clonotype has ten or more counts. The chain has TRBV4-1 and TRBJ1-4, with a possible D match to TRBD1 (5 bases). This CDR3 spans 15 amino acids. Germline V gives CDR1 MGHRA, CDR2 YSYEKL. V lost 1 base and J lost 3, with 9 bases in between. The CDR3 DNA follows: TGCGCCAGCAGCCAAGTTCGGGGGTCTAATGAAAAACTGTTTTTT. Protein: CASSQVRGSNEKLFF.

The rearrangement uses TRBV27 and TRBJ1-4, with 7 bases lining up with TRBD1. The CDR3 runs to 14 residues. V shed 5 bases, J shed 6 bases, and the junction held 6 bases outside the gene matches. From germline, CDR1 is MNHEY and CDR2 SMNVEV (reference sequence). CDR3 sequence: CASSLTGADEKLFF. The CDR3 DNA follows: TGTGCCAGCAGTCTCACAGGGGCGGATGAAAAACTGTTTTTT.

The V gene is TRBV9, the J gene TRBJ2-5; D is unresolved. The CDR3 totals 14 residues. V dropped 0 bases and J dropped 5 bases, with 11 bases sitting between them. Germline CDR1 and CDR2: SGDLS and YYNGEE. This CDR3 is CASSVVWKPETQYF. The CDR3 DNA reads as TGTGCCAGCAGCGTAGTATGGAAACCGGAGACCCAGTACTTC.

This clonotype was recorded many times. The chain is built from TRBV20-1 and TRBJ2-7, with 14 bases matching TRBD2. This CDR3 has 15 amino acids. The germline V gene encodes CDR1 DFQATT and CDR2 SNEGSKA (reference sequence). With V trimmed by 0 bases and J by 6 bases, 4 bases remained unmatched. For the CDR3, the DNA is TGCAGTGCTAGAGATGGGACTAGCGGGAGCACCGAGCAGTACTTC. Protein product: CSARDGTSGSTEQYF.

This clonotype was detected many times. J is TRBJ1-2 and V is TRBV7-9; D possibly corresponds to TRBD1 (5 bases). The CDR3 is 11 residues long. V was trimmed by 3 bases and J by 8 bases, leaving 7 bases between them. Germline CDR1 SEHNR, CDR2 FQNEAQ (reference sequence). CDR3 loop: CASSLRGGYTF. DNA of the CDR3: TGTGCCAGCAGCTTGAGGGGCGGCTACACCTTC. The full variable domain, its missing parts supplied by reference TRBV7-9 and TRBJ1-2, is DTGVSQNPRHKITKRGQNVTFRCDPISEHNRLYWYRQTLGQGPEFLTYFQNEAQLEKSRLLSDRFSAERPKGSFSTLEIQRTEQGDSAMYLCASSLRGGYTFGSGTRLTVV.

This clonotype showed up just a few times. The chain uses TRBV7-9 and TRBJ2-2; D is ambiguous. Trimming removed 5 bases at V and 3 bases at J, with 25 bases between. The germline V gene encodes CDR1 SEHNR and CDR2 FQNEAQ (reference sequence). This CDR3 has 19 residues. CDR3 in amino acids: CASSRLWVLGSSHTGELFF. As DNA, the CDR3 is TGTGCCAGCAGCCGACTTTGGGTGCTCGGGTCGTCGCACACCGGGGAGCTGTTTTTT.

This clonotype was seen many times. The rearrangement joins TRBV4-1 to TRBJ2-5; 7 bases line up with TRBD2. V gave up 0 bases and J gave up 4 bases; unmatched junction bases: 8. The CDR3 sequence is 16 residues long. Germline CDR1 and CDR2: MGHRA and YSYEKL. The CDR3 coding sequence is TGCGCCAGCAGCCAAGAAGGAGCGGGGACTATAGAGACCCAGTACTTC. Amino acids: CASSQEGAGTIETQYF.

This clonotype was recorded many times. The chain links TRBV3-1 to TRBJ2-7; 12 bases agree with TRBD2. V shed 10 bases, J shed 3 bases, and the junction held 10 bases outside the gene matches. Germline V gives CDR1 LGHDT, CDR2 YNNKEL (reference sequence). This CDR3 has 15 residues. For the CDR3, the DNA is TGTGCCACGGGAAGGGGACTAGCGGGTTTCTACGAGCAGTACTTC. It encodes CATGRGLAGFYEQYF.

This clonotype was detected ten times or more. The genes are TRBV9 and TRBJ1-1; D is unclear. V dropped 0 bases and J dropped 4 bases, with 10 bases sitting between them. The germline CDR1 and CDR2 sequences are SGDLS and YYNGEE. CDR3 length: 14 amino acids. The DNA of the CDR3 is TGTGCCAGCAGCGTAGCCGGCTCGAGCACTGAAGCTTTCTTT. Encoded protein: CASSVAGSSTEAFF.

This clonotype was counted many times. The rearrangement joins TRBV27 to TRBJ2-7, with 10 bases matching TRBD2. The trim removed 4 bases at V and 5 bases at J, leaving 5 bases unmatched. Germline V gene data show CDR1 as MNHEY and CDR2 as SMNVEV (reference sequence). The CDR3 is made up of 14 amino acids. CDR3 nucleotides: TGTGCCAGCAGTTCTAGCGGGAGAGGAGACGAGCAGTACTTC. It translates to CASSSSGRGDEQYF.

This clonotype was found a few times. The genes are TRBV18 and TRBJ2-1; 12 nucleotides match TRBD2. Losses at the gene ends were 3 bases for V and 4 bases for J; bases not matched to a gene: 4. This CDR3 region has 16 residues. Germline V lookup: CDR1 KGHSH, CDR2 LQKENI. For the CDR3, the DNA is TGTGCCAGCTCACCCCTAGCGGGAGGGGATTACAATGAGCAGTTCTTC. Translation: CASSPLAGGDYNEQFF.

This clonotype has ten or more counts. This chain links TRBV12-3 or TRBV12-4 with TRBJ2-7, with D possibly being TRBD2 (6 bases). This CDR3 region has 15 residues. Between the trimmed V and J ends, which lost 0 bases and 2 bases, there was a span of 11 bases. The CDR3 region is CASSLASGLPYEQYF. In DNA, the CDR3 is TGTGCCAGCAGTTTAGCTAGCGGACTACCCTACGAGCAGTACTTC.

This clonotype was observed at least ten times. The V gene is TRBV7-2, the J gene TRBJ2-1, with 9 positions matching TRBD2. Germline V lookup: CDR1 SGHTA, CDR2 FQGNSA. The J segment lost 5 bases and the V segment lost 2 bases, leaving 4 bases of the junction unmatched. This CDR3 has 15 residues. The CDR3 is CASSLLAGANNEQFF. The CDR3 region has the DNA TGTGCCAGCAGCTTATTAGCGGGAGCGAACAATGAGCAGTTCTTC.

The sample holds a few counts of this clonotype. The CDR3 is CASSQETVAEWSPGDTQYF. The CDR3 DNA sequence: TGTGCCAGCAGCCAAGAGACCGTAGCGGAGTGGTCCCCTGGTGATACGCAGTATTTT. V gene TRBV3-1 combines with J gene TRBJ2-3; D may be TRBD2 (6 bases). Per germline, CDR1 LGHDT and CDR2 YNNKEL (reference sequence). The CDR3 has 19 residues. V lost 0 bases, J lost 6 bases, and 25 bases lay in between.

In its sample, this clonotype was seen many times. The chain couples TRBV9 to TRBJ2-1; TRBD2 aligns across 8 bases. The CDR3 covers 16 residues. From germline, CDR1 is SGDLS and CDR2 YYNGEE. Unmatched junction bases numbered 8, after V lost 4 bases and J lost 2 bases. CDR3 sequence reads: CASSPGLAVPYNEQFF. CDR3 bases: TGTGCCAGCAGCCCCGGACTAGCTGTTCCCTACAATGAGCAGTTCTTC. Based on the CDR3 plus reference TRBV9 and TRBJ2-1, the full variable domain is DSGVTQTPKHLITATGQRVTLRCSPRSGDLSVYWYQQSLDQGLQFLIQYYNGEERAKGNILERFSAQQFPDLHSELNLSSLELGDSALYFCASSPGLAVPYNEQFFGPGTRLTVL.

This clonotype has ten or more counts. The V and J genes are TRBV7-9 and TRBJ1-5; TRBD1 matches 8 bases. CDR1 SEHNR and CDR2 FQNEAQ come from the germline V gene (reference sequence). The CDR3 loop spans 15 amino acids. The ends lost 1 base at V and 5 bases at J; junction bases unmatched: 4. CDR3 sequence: CASSLGTGYHQPQHF. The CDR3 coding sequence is TGTGCCAGCAGCTTAGGGACAGGGTACCATCAGCCCCAGCATTTT.